The text below deals with one T cell receptor (beta chain). These data are taken from a study of blood T cell repertoires in COVID-19. Whole-study context: Sites in the United States, Italy and Spain provided acute and convalescent COVID-19 samples. T cells, B-cell-depleted T cells, or PBMCs supplied cDNA or gDNA.

In the source study's methods: By means of reference gene primer amplification, nucleated cell counts were estimated. Clones were read by immunoSEQ multiplex PCR, and TCRdb kept only the in-frame ones, dropping some. V and J calls plus clone size are reproduced from that table; the DNA served to infer D and trimming. The data hold approximately 340,000 clones, with around four fifths observed a single time. CDR3 length equals 15 residues. Germline CDR1 and CDR2: LGHNA and YSLEER. Trimming took 0 bases from V and 2 from J; bases not matched to a gene: 3. This TCR derives from a man between 25 and 39 years old with active or convalescent COVID-19. Specimen: peripheral blood. This chain links TRBV4-3 with TRBJ2-7; 8 nucleotides agree with TRBD2. In DNA, the CDR3 is TGCGCCAGCAGCCAAGATCCAGCGGGGGCCTACGAGCAGTACTTC. Translated: CASSQDPAGAYEQYF.